This TCR beta chain stems from a study of cytotoxic CD8 clonotypes in ibrutinib-treated CLL. Study-level points and caveats: Circulating CD8+ T-cell counts were tracked by baseline clonality, which exceeded that of age-matched healthy donors. Rising at ibrutinib response, clonality subsequently fell back toward baseline at progression.

Note on this clone: The target antigen is unknown.

Method: immunoSEQ multiplex PCR; TCRdb's copy keeps in-frame clones and lacks some. The sample holds approximately 7,100 clones, around 85% seen once. V was shortened by 1 base and J by 5 bases, with 10 bases between the two germline ends. From germline, CDR1 is LGHNA and CDR2 YNFKEQ. The CDR3 sequence is 14 residues long. The chain recombines TRBV4-2 with TRBJ2-3; unclear D gene. The TCR originated in a human donor with chronic lymphocytic leukemia. Sequencing was performed on PBMCs, taken before ibrutinib treatment. CDR3 nucleotide sequence: TGTGCCAGCAGCCAAGTGGACCGACAAGATACGCAGTATTTT. Protein product: CASSQVDRQDTQYF.